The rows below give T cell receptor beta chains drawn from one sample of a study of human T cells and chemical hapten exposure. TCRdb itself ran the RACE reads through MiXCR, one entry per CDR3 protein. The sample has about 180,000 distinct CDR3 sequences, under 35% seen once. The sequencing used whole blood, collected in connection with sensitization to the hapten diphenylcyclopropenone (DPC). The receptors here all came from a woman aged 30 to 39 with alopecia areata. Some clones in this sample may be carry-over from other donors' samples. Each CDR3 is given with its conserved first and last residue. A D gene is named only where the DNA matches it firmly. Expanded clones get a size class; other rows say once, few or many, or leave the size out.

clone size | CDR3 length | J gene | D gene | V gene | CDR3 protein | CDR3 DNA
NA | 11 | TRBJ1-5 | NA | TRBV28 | CATGDNQPQHF | TGTGCCACCGGCGATAATCAGCCCCAGCATTTT
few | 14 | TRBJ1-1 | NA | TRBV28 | CASSLARRNTEAFF | TGTGCCAGCAGTTTGGCCAGGCGGAACACTGAAGCTTTCTTT
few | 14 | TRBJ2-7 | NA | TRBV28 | CASSFQTESYEQYF | TGTGCCAGCAGTTTCCAGACGGAATCCTACGAGCAGTACTTC
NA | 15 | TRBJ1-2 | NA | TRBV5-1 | CASSRGGSVDYGYTF | TGCGCCAGCAGCCGGGGGGGGTCCGTGGACTATGGCTACACCTTC
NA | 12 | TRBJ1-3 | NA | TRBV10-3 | CAIMSSGNTIYF | TGTGCCATCATGAGCTCTGGAAACACCATATATTTT
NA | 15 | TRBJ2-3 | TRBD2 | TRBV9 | CASSASGRRTDTQYF | TGTGCCAGCAGCGCTAGCGGGAGACGCACAGATACGCAGTATTTT
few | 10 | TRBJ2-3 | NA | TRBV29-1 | CSAARDTQYF | TGCAGCGCCGCGAGAGATACGCAGTATTTT
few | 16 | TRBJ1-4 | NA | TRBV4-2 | CASSQEEGRANEKLFF | TGTGCCAGCAGCCAAGAAGAGGGACGGGCAAATGAAAAACTGTTTTTT
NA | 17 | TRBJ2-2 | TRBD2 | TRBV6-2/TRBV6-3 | CASSWTSGWGNTGELFF | TGTGCCAGCAGTTGGACTAGCGGGTGGGGAAACACCGGGGAGCTGTTTTTT
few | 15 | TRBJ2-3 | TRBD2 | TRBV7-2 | CASSLVAGGTDTQYF | TGTGCCAGCAGCCTGGTAGCGGGAGGGACAGATACGCAGTATTTT
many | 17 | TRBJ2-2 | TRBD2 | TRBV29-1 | CSVPGLAGATDTGELFF | TGCAGCGTACCGGGACTAGCGGGAGCCACGGACACCGGGGAGCTGTTTTTT
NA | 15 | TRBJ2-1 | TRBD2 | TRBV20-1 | CSAGSGLADYNEQFF | TGCAGTGCCGGCTCTGGGCTAGCGGACTACAATGAGCAGTTCTTC
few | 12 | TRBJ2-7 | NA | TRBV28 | CASRSAGYEQYF | TGTGCCAGCAGATCCGCCGGATACGAGCAGTACTTC
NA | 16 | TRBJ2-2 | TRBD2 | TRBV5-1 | CASSFDGGSNTGELFF | TGCGCCAGCAGCTTTGACGGGGGGTCGAACACCGGGGAGCTGTTTTTT
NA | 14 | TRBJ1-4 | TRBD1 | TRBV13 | CASSIGQEGEKLFF | TGTGCCAGCAGCATAGGACAGGAGGGTGAAAAACTGTTTTTT
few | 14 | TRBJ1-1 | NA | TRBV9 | CASSPTGFNTEAFF | TGTGCCAGCAGCCCCACAGGGTTCAACACTGAAGCTTTCTTT
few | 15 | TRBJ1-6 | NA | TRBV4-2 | CASSQGEAGRSPLHF | TGTGCCAGCAGCCAAGGGGAGGCAGGGAGGTCACCCCTCCACTTT
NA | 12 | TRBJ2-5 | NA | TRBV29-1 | CSVSGPGETQYF | TGCAGTGTTTCGGGTCCGGGAGAGACCCAGTACTTC
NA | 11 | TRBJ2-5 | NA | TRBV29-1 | CSVGAEETQYF | TGCAGCGTTGGGGCAGAAGAGACCCAGTACTTC
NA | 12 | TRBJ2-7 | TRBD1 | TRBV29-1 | CSVRTGLGEQYF | TGCAGCGTTCGGACAGGGTTGGGCGAGCAGTACTTC
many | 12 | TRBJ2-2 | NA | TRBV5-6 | CASSLWGGELFF | TGTGCCAGCAGCTTGTGGGGCGGGGAGCTGTTTTTT
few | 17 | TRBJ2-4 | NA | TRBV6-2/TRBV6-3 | CASSYNGRGAAKNIQYF | TGTGCCAGCAGTTACAATGGAAGGGGGGCTGCCAAAAACATTCAGTACTTC
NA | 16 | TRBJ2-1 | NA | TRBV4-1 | CASSGWRATVGDEQFF | TGCGCCAGCAGCGGCTGGAGGGCTACGGTTGGGGATGAGCAGTTCTTC
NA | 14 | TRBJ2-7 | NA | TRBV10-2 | CASGLNGGKGEQYF | TGCGCCAGCGGGTTGAATGGGGGGAAAGGCGAGCAGTACTTC
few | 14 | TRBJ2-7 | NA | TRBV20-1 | CSARDPVITYEQYF | TGCAGTGCTAGAGATCCGGTGATAACCTACGAGCAGTACTTC
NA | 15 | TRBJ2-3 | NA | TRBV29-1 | CSVVGKDSLTDTQYF | TGCAGCGTTGTGGGCAAGGACTCGCTCACAGATACGCAGTATTTT
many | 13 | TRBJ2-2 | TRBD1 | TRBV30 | CACNTGDTGELFF | TGTGCCTGCAACACAGGGGACACCGGGGAGCTGTTTTTT
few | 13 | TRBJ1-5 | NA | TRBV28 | CASSFGLNQPQHF | TGTGCCAGCAGTTTCGGGTTGAATCAGCCCCAGCATTTT
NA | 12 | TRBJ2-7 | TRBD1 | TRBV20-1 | CSLTGETYEQYF | TGCAGTCTGACAGGGGAGACCTACGAGCAGTACTTC
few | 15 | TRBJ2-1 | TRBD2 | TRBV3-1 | CASSPGTSGLNEQFF | TGTGCCAGCAGCCCCGGGACTAGCGGGCTGAATGAGCAGTTCTTC
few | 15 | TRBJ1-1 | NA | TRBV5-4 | CASSFLGREYTEAFF | TGTGCCAGCAGCTTCCTGGGCAGGGAGTACACTGAAGCTTTCTTT
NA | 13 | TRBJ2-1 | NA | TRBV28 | CASSLRARDEQFF | TGTGCCAGCAGTTTAAGAGCGAGGGATGAGCAGTTCTTC
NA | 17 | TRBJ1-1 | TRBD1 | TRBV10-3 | CAIRGGQGREKNTEAFF | TGTGCCATCAGGGGCGGACAGGGCCGAGAAAAGAACACTGAAGCTTTCTTT
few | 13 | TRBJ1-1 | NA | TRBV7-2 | CASSVQGRGEAFF | TGTGCCAGCAGCGTACAGGGTAGGGGTGAAGCTTTCTTT
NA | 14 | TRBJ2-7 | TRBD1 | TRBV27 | CASSPWTGQDEQYF | TGTGCCAGCAGTCCCTGGACAGGGCAAGACGAGCAGTACTTC
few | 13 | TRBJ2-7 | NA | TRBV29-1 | CSVETGRSIEQYF | TGCAGCGTTGAAACGGGTCGGTCTATCGAGCAGTACTTC
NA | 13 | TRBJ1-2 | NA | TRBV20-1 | CSARVGRNYGYTF | TGCAGTGCTAGAGTAGGCCGAAACTATGGCTACACCTTC
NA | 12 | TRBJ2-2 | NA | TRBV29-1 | CSVRYNTGELFF | TGCAGCGTTCGCTATAACACCGGGGAGCTGTTTTTT
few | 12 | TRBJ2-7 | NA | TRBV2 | CASNEGGYEQYF | TGTGCCAGCAACGAAGGGGGCTACGAGCAGTACTTC
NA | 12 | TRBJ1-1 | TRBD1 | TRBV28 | CASSLTTGLAFF | TGTGCCAGCAGTTTGACGACAGGGTTGGCTTTCTTT
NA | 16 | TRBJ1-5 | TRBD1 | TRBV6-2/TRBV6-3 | CASSYHPGQANQPQHF | TGTGCCAGCAGTTACCATCCGGGACAGGCAAATCAGCCCCAGCATTTT
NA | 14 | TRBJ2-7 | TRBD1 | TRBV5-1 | CASAQGQGAYEQYF | TGCGCCAGCGCACAGGGACAGGGTGCCTACGAGCAGTACTTC
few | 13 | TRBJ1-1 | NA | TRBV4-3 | CASSQGVNTEAFF | TGCGCCAGCAGCCAAGGCGTAAACACTGAAGCTTTCTTT
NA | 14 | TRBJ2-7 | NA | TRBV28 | CASRTTATGYEQYF | TGTGCCAGCAGGACGACTGCGACCGGCTACGAGCAGTACTTC
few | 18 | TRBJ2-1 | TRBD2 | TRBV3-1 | CASSQNVLAGGAGNEQFF | TGTGCCAGCAGCCAGAACGTCCTAGCGGGAGGGGCGGGCAATGAGCAGTTCTTC
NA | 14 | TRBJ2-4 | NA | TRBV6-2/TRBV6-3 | CASSPAPAKNIQYF | TGTGCCAGCAGCCCGGCCCCAGCCAAAAACATTCAGTACTTC
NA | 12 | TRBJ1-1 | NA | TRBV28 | CASSIPRMEAFF | TGTGCCAGCAGTATACCCCGGATGGAAGCTTTCTTT
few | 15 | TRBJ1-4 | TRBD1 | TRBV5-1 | CASSDRQGTNEKLFF | TGCGCCAGCAGCGACAGACAGGGGACTAATGAAAAACTGTTTTTT
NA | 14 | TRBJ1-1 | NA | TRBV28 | CASTHPTSHTEAFF | TGTGCCAGCACCCACCCCACCTCGCACACTGAAGCTTTCTTT
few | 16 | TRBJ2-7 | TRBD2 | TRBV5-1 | CASSTGLAGISDEQYF | TGCGCCAGCAGCACGGGACTAGCGGGGATTTCCGACGAGCAGTACTTC
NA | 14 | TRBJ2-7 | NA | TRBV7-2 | CASSLDPDQQVQYF | TGTGCCAGCAGCTTAGACCCGGACCAACAGGTGCAGTACTTC
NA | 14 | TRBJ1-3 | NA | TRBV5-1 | CASSLGRVGNTIYF | TGCGCCAGCAGCTTGGGCCGGGTTGGAAACACCATATATTTT